These 16 T cell receptor beta chains share one sample of origin, sequenced in a study of T cell responses to AZD1222 COVID-19 vaccine (dated by TCRdb to the early 2020s). The library was made by the immunoSEQ multiplex PCR assay. Held by TCRdb, this immuneACCESS table contains in-frame sequences only and omits some clones. Under half of the omission traces to an unresolved V gene where checked; the cause of the rest is unknown. The table for this sample lists some 150,000 clones; approximately 93% of them were counted only once. The ten largest clones add up to around 0.96% of the sample. In the paper's terms, the time point label means: baseline before first vaccination. The sample here was peripheral blood, taken on day 0 of AZD1222 vaccination. All receptors come from an adult in good health.

The count of this clone is one. The J gene is TRBJ1-2, the V gene TRBV5-1; 7 bases map to TRBD1. This CDR3 is built from 15 residues. Losses at the gene ends were 5 bases for V and 4 bases for J; bases not matched to a gene: 11. CDR1 and CDR2 (germline): SGHRS, YFSETQ. The CDR3 nucleotides are TGCGCCAGCAGGGAGGGGGCGCGTACTAGCTATGGCTACACCTTC. As protein: CASREGARTSYGYTF.

The chain has TRBV5-1 and TRBJ2-5; D is possibly TRBD2 (6 bases). The germline V gene encodes CDR1 SGHRS and CDR2 YFSETQ. The CDR3 has 13 residues. The germline V and J ends were trimmed by 5 bases and 1 base, with 9 bases remaining between them. The CDR3 DNA reads TGCGCCAGCAGACCCGGGAGCCAAGAGACCCAGTACTTC. This gives the protein CASRPGSQETQYF.

The chain is built from TRBV6-2 or TRBV6-3 and TRBJ2-5; unclear D gene. The V gene lost 5 bases and the J gene lost 7 bases, with 20 bases spanning the gap. Germline CDR1 reads MNHEY; CDR2 reads SVGEGT. The CDR3 has 15 amino acids. Here the CDR3 reads CASSPSDWAPGTQYF. The CDR3, as DNA: TGTGCCAGCAGTCCCTCCGACTGGGCCCCGGGGACCCAGTACTTC.

This clone was seen only once. This chain joins TRBV9 and TRBJ2-1, with 9 bases matching TRBD2. The CDR3 loop spans 15 amino acids. V lost 2 bases and J lost 4; bases outside the gene matches: 4. Germline assignment: CDR1 SGDLS and CDR2 YYNGEE. CDR3 DNA sequence: TGTGCCAGCAGCGTCCTAGCGGGGCCATACAATGAGCAGTTCTTC. Translation gives CASSVLAGPYNEQFF.

The chain carries TRBV18 and TRBJ1-5; TRBD1 matches 7 bases. The ends lost 0 bases at V and 4 bases at J; junction bases unmatched: 6. The germline CDR1 and CDR2 sequences are KGHSH and LQKENI. CDR3 length: 16 amino acids. CDR3 sequence: CASSPPPGGSNQPQHF. DNA of the CDR3: TGTGCCAGCTCACCACCCCCAGGGGGTTCTAATCAGCCCCAGCATTTT. The variable domain in full, completed from reference TRBV18 and TRBJ1-5, reads NAGVMQNPRHLVRRRGQEARLRCSPMKGHSHVYWYRQLPEEGLKFMVYLQKENIIDESGMPKERFSAEFPKEGPSILRIQQVVRGDSAAYFCASSPPPGGSNQPQHFGDGTRLSIL.

The genes are TRBV18 and TRBJ1-6; the D is unclear. This CDR3 has 17 amino acids. Between the trimmed V and J ends, which lost 4 bases and 0 bases, there was a span of 13 bases. Germline V gives CDR1 KGHSH, CDR2 LQKENI. The chain's CDR3 is CASSQTYGFSYNSPLHF. As DNA, the CDR3 is TGTGCCAGCTCACAGACTTATGGCTTCTCCTATAATTCACCCCTCCACTTT.

This clone was seen only once. This chain links TRBV3-1 (or the pseudogene TRBV3-2) with TRBJ2-1, with a possible D match to TRBD2 (5 bases). Trimming took 4 bases from V and 6 from J, leaving 10 bases between them. This CDR3 is 13 amino acids long. CDR1 is LGHDT, CDR2 YNNKEL, per germline (reference sequence). CDR3: CASSPSGSNEQFF. In nucleotides, the CDR3 is TGTGCCAGCAGCCCCTCGGGGTCCAATGAGCAGTTCTTC.

V is TRBV2 and J is TRBJ2-1; a possible D gene is TRBD1 (5 bases). Trimming took off 7 bases at V and 5 bases at J, with 18 bases between the two ends. CDR1 and CDR2 (germline): SNHLY, FYNNEI. This CDR3 is built from 15 residues. CDR3 protein: CASTPAWGADNEQFF. The CDR3, as DNA: TGTGCCAGCACCCCCGCGTGGGGCGCGGACAATGAGCAGTTCTTC. Full variable domain (missing parts from reference TRBV2 and TRBJ2-1): EPEVTQTPSHQVTQMGQEVILRCVPISNHLYFYWYRQILGQKVEFLVSFYNNEISEKSEIFDDQFSVERPDGSNFTLKIRSTKLEDSAMYFCASTPAWGADNEQFFGPGTRLTVL.

The chain has TRBV30 and TRBJ1-3; D is unresolved. V lost 1 base, J lost 0 bases, and 13 bases lay in between. Germline CDR1 is GTSNPN and CDR2 is SVGIG (reference sequence). The CDR3 sequence is 16 residues long. CDR3 loop: CAWSDATENSGNTIYF. Here the CDR3 DNA reads TGTGCCTGGAGTGACGCGACGGAGAACTCTGGAAACACCATATATTTT.

The V and J genes are TRBV13 and TRBJ1-1, with a possible D match to TRBD1 (5 bases). CDR1 is PRHDT, CDR2 FYEKMQ, per germline (reference sequence). V lost 5 bases and J 4 bases, leaving 20 bases between the germline ends. The CDR3 is 16 amino acids. Here the CDR3 DNA reads TGTGCCAGCAGCCCCCGGGTTGGGGGGATCTTCACTGAAGCTTTCTTT. It translates to CASSPRVGGIFTEAFF.

The chain recombines TRBV3-1 (or the pseudogene TRBV3-2) with TRBJ1-4; D call uncertain. Germline V gene lookup returns CDR1 LGHDT and CDR2 YNNKEL (reference sequence). The germline V and J ends were trimmed by 4 bases and 5 bases, with 11 bases remaining between them. This CDR3 is built from 14 residues. The CDR3 is CASSPTWLNEKLFF. The DNA of the CDR3 is TGTGCCAGCAGCCCCACCTGGCTAAATGAAAAACTGTTTTTT.

In its sample, this clone was seen once. The chain is built from TRBV27 and TRBJ1-5, with D perhaps matching TRBD1 (6 bases). This CDR3 has 14 amino acids. V lost 5 bases, J lost 0 bases, and 8 bases lay in between. In germline, CDR1 is MNHEY, CDR2 SMNVEV (reference sequence). The DNA for the CDR3 is TGTGCCAGCAGTAAGACAGGTAGCAATCAGCCCCAGCATTTT. Translated: CASSKTGSNQPQHF.

The chain has TRBV29-1 and TRBJ2-2; D gene ambiguous. Germline CDR1 reads SQVTM; CDR2 reads ANQGSEA. The CDR3 runs to 14 residues. V was shortened by 3 bases and J by 2 bases, with 10 bases between the two germline ends. The CDR3 region has the DNA TGCAGCGTTGAGAGCAGGCTTAACACCGGGGAGCTGTTTTTT. Translated: CSVESRLNTGELFF.

The genes are TRBV5-6 and TRBJ2-7, with no clear D. V was clipped by 4 bases and J by 2 bases, with 13 bases between them. The CDR3 sequence is 14 residues long. The germline gives CDR1 SGHDT, CDR2 YYEEEE. The chain's CDR3 is CASSPRYKPYEQYF. DNA of the CDR3: TGTGCCAGCAGCCCCCGGTATAAACCCTACGAGCAGTACTTC.

The chain is built from TRBV19 and TRBJ2-3; D may be TRBD2 (7 bases). The CDR3 runs 14 residues. The germline V gene has CDR1 LNHDA and CDR2 SQIVND (reference sequence). With 5 bases removed from V and 6 bases from J, the gap between germline ends came to 15 bases. The CDR3 coding sequence is TGTGCCAGTAGTTCGAGGGGGGGCCGGGATACGCAGTATTTT. This translates into CASSSRGGRDTQYF.

The chain has TRBV28 and TRBJ1-1, with 7 bases fitting TRBD1. The V and J ends lost 2 bases and 1 base, in that order; junction bases with no gene match: 1. Germline CDR1 is MDHEN and CDR2 is SYDVKM. The length of the CDR3 is 14 residues. The CDR3 reads CASSLRTGNTEAFF. The CDR3 nucleotides are TGTGCCAGCAGTTTAAGGACAGGGAACACTGAAGCTTTCTTT.